The 21 T cell receptor beta chains listed next were all sequenced from one sample in a study of T cell changes during pregnancy in multiple sclerosis. Sequenced by immunoSEQ multiplex PCR; TCRdb stores in-frame clones only, minus some. The sample records about 68,000 clones, under 95% being singletons. The source was peripheral blood, collected in the second trimester of pregnancy. These TCRs come from a female donor with multiple sclerosis, enrolled in a pregnancy study.

The rearrangement links TRBV25-1 to TRBJ1-1, with 7 bases that match TRBD1. Germline trimming cut 3 bases from V and 7 bases from J; bases unmatched to any gene: 11. The length of the CDR3 is 15 residues. The germline gives CDR1 MGHDK, CDR2 SYGVNS. The DNA for the CDR3 is TGTGCCAGCAGTGATTTGGGACAGACCCTTAGTGAAGCTTTCTTT. Protein sequence: CASSDLGQTLSEAFF.

The chain combines TRBV11-2 with TRBJ2-7; D uncertain. Germline CDR1 and CDR2: SGHAT and FQNNGV. V was pared by 4 bases and J by 2 bases, with 3 bases between. The CDR3 runs to 11 residues. DNA for the CDR3: TGTGCCAGCAGCTCAGCCTACGAGCAGTACTTC. Protein product: CASSSAYEQYF.

The chain links TRBV18 to TRBJ2-3, with a tentative D call TRBD1 (6 bases). The CDR3 runs to 15 residues. V lost 5 bases and J lost 0, with 12 bases in between. Germline V gene lookup returns CDR1 KGHSH and CDR2 LQKENI. For the CDR3, the DNA is TGTGCCAGCTCATCCTACAGGGCGAGCACAGATACGCAGTATTTT. Protein sequence: CASSSYRASTDTQYF. The whole variable domain, filled in from reference TRBV18 and TRBJ2-3, reads NAGVMQNPRHLVRRRGQEARLRCSPMKGHSHVYWYRQLPEEGLKFMVYLQKENIIDESGMPKERFSAEFPKEGPSILRIQQVVRGDSAAYFCASSSYRASTDTQYFGPGTRLTVL.

The chain employs TRBV7-8 and TRBJ1-1; tentative D call: TRBD1 (5 bases). The V end lost 5 bases, the J end lost 0 bases, and 19 bases lay between the germline ends. Per germline, CDR1 SGHVS and CDR2 FQNEAQ. This CDR3 is built from 17 residues. The CDR3 DNA reads as TGTGCCAGCAGCACTACGGCCGTACAGGCGCTGAACACTGAAGCTTTCTTT. Its translation is CASSTTAVQALNTEAFF.

The chain carries TRBV7-2 and TRBJ2-1; 9 positions match TRBD1. The trim removed 2 bases at V and 10 bases at J, leaving 9 bases unmatched. The CDR3 contains 15 residues. Germline V gives CDR1 SGHTA, CDR2 FQGNSA. DNA for the CDR3: TGTGCCAGCAGCTTAAGGAGACAGGGGGTAGCCGAGCAGTTCTTC. It is translated as CASSLRRQGVAEQFF. Drawing the rest from reference TRBV7-2 and TRBJ2-1, the complete variable domain is GAGVSQSPSNKVTEKGKDVELRCDPISGHTALYWYRQSLGQGLEFLIYFQGNSAPDKSGLPSDRFSAERTGGSVSTLTIQRTQQEDSAVYLCASSLRRQGVAEQFFGPGTRLTVL.

The CDR3 is CASSFLAGGTTDTQYF. The CDR3 region has the DNA TGTGCCAGCAGCTTCCTGGCGGGGGGTACCACAGATACGCAGTATTTT. This chain connects TRBV11-3 to TRBJ2-3; 8 bases match TRBD2. Per the germline V gene, CDR1 is SGHNT and CDR2 is YENEEA. Trimming removed 3 bases from V and 2 bases from J; junction bases left unmatched: 7. The CDR3 runs to 16 residues.

This rearrangement joins TRBV5-1 to TRBJ2-1, with D possibly being TRBD2 (6 bases). The CDR3 loop spans 16 amino acids. The V and J ends lost 2 bases and 0 bases respectively, with 12 bases between them. Per germline, CDR1 SGHRS and CDR2 YFSETQ. CDR3 nucleotides: TGCGCCAGCAGCTTAGCTCCGGGGGTCTCCTACAATGAGCAGTTCTTC. Translation gives CASSLAPGVSYNEQFF.

DNA of the CDR3: TGTGCCAGCAGGGAGACAGGTCCGGGTAATTCACCCCTCCACTTT. Its translation: CASRETGPGNSPLHF. V is TRBV5-4 and J is TRBJ1-6; D perhaps matches TRBD1 (6 bases). Germline CDR1 is SGHNT and CDR2 is YYREEE (reference sequence). CDR3 size: 15 residues. V shed 5 bases and J shed 6 bases, with 15 bases lying between them.

This clone was recorded once. The V call is TRBV5-4, the J call TRBJ1-2; perhaps TRBD1 as D (6 bases). CDR3 length equals 13 residues. V lost 5 bases and J 6 bases, leaving 14 bases between the germline ends. From germline, CDR1 is SGHNT and CDR2 YYREEE (reference sequence). CDR3: CASRPDSSNGYTF. As DNA, the CDR3 is TGTGCCAGCAGACCGGACAGTAGCAATGGCTACACCTTC.

The V call is TRBV29-1, the J call TRBJ1-1; D perhaps matches TRBD1 (6 bases). This CDR3 comprises 13 residues. V lost 6 bases and J 4 bases, leaving 15 bases between the germline ends. Germline CDR1 reads SQVTM; CDR2 reads ANQGSEA. CDR3 loop: CSVEGVAVTEAFF. In DNA, the CDR3 is TGCAGCGTCGAGGGGGTGGCGGTCACTGAAGCTTTCTTT. Variable domain in full (rest from reference TRBV29-1 and TRBJ1-1): SAVISQKPSRDICQRGTSLTIQCQVDSQVTMMFWYRQQPGQSLTLIATANQGSEATYESGFVIDKFPISRPNLTFSTLTVSNMSPEDSSIYLCSVEGVAVTEAFFGQGTRLTVV.

This chain links TRBV19 with TRBJ1-4; 7 nucleotides agree with TRBD1. Germline V lookup: CDR1 LNHDA, CDR2 SQIVND (reference sequence). The CDR3 extends over 14 amino acids. The J segment lost 0 bases and the V segment lost 6 bases, leaving 1 base of the junction unmatched. CDR3 in amino acids: CASRTGATNEKLFF. The CDR3, as DNA: TGTGCCAGTAGAACAGGGGCAACTAATGAAAAACTGTTTTTT.

This clone was observed once. The chain uses TRBV7-8 and TRBJ2-5, with 15 bases matching TRBD2. This CDR3 comprises 17 residues. Germline V CDR1 and CDR2: SGHVS, FQNEAQ. The junction had 7 bases not matched to a gene; V was cut back by 3 bases and J by 5 bases. CDR3 region: CASSFGGLAGGWETQYF. Here the CDR3 DNA reads TGTGCCAGCAGCTTCGGCGGACTAGCGGGGGGGTGGGAGACCCAGTACTTC.

CDR3 protein: CASSLSGGSTDTQYF. The CDR3 coding sequence is TGTGCCAGCAGCTTGTCAGGGGGTAGCACAGATACGCAGTATTTT. The V call is TRBV5-6, the J call TRBJ2-3; 7 nucleotides agree with TRBD1. This CDR3 region has 15 residues. The junction had 2 bases not matched to a gene; V was cut back by 1 base and J by 0 bases. The germline V gene has CDR1 SGHDT and CDR2 YYEEEE.

A single count supports this clone. The chain joins TRBV11-2 to TRBJ1-2; 10 nucleotides match TRBD1. The trim removed 7 bases at V and 4 bases at J, leaving 18 bases unmatched. Germline CDR1 SGHAT, CDR2 FQNNGV. The length of the CDR3 is 18 residues. CDR3 sequence reads: CASNNYPRTGGDFYGYTF. For the CDR3, the DNA is TGTGCCAGCAACAATTACCCCCGGACAGGGGGGGATTTCTATGGCTACACCTTC.

The chain joins TRBV29-1 to TRBJ1-2; 7 nucleotides agree with TRBD1. Losses at the gene ends were 7 bases for V and 7 bases for J; bases not matched to a gene: 3. The germline V gene encodes CDR1 SQVTM and CDR2 ANQGSEA. CDR3 length: 10 residues. The CDR3 protein is CSAQGPGYTF. The CDR3 nucleotides are TGCAGCGCACAGGGGCCTGGCTACACCTTC. The full variable domain, completed using reference TRBV29-1 and TRBJ1-2, is SAVISQKPSRDICQRGTSLTIQCQVDSQVTMMFWYRQQPGQSLTLIATANQGSEATYESGFVIDKFPISRPNLTFSTLTVSNMSPEDSSIYLCSAQGPGYTFGSGTRLTVV.

V is TRBV7-3 and J is TRBJ1-1; D remains ambiguous. Trimming removed 4 bases at V and 5 bases at J, with 17 bases between. Per germline, CDR1 SGHTA and CDR2 FQGTGA. The CDR3 is 15 residues long. Here the CDR3 reads CASSSFGRVRTEAFF. The CDR3, as DNA: TGTGCCAGCAGCTCCTTTGGCCGAGTCAGGACTGAAGCTTTCTTT.

The CDR3 DNA follows: TGTGCCAGCAGCTTGGGTGGGCAGGGGGTCATGAACACTGAAGCTTTCTTT. It is translated as CASSLGGQGVMNTEAFF. The chain employs TRBV5-4 and TRBJ1-1; 7 bases fit TRBD1. The trim removed 0 bases at V and 0 bases at J, leaving 8 bases unmatched. This CDR3 comprises 17 residues. CDR1 is SGHNT and CDR2 is YYREEE in the germline V gene (reference sequence).

The J gene is TRBJ1-1, the V gene TRBV7-2; the match to TRBD1 covers 7 bases. The CDR3 length is 15 residues. CDR1 is SGHTA, CDR2 FQGNSA, per germline. J was trimmed by 4 bases and V by 5 bases; bases with no gene match: 10. The CDR3 here is CASSQDRASRTEAFF. CDR3 coding DNA: TGTGCCAGCAGCCAAGACAGGGCTTCCCGCACTGAAGCTTTCTTT.

This chain connects TRBV4-2 to TRBJ2-7, with no clear D. This CDR3 has 14 residues. Trimming removed 1 base at V and 2 bases at J, with 9 bases between. CDR1 and CDR2 from the germline V gene are LGHNA and YNFKEQ. The CDR3 bases are TGTGCCAGCAGCCAAGCTCGTGGCCCCTACGAGCAGTACTTC. This translates into CASSQARGPYEQYF.

The chain has TRBV27 and TRBJ2-1; D is possibly TRBD2 (5 bases). The CDR3 sequence is 14 residues long. Germline CDR1 is MNHEY and CDR2 is SMNVEV (reference sequence). V was cut by 2 bases and J by 5 bases, with 10 bases left in between. CDR3 nucleotide sequence: TGTGCCAGCAGTTTAGGGGAGCAAAACAATGAGCAGTTCTTC. Translating it yields CASSLGEQNNEQFF.

With regard to this clone: A read error may produce the germline difference seen at one junction end. The rearrangement uses TRBV25-1 and TRBJ1-6, with unresolved D. Germline V gives CDR1 MGHDK, CDR2 SYGVNS. The CDR3 is 14 amino acids. The DNA for the CDR3 is TGTGCCAGCAGTGAATCTACCACTAATCCACCCCTCCACTTT. This encodes CASSESTTNPPLHF.